A single sample gave rise to the 23 T cell receptor beta chains below, sequenced in a study of identical twins. TCRdb re-analysed the 5' RACE reads in MiXCR, keeping a single row per CDR3 protein. Counted here are 650,000 to 800,000 distinct CDR3 sequences, 8.6% occurring once; the ten biggest clones make up 0.98%. In addition, the sample was reused for a study of yellow fever vaccine responses in identical twins.

The sample taken for sequencing was PBMCs. These receptors were taken from a woman younger than 30 in good health.

The chain uses TRBV23-1 and TRBJ2-1, with D perhaps TRBD1 or TRBD2 (5 bases each). TRBV23-1 is given ORF status, its function remaining uncertain. V lost 5 bases and J lost 3, with 23 bases in between. There are 18 residues in the CDR3. DNA for the CDR3: TGCGCCAGCAGTTCCCGGGGCCCCCAGGGATTATTCTACAATGAGCAGTTCTTC. Amino acids: CASSSRGPQGLFYNEQFF.

This clonotype came up many times. The chain recombines TRBV15 with TRBJ1-2; 9 bases map to TRBD1. This CDR3 is 12 amino acids long. Germline V gene data show CDR1 as LNHNV and CDR2 as YYDKDF (reference sequence). J lost 2 bases, V lost 8 bases, and 0 bases had no gene match. The CDR3 sequence is CATGTGNYGYTF. CDR3 DNA sequence: TGTGCCACCGGGACAGGGAACTATGGCTACACCTTC.

V is TRBV7-9 and J is TRBJ1-2; tentatively, D is TRBD1 (5 bases). This CDR3 contains 15 residues. Germline V gene sequence: CDR1 SEHNR, CDR2 FQNEAQ (reference sequence). V was trimmed by 4 bases and J by 3 bases, leaving 15 bases between them. The CDR3 DNA follows: TGTGCCAGCAGCTCCAGCCTACCGGGGCACTATGGCTACACCTTC. This sequence encodes CASSSSLPGHYGYTF.

The rearrangement links TRBV4-1 to TRBJ1-1; D is undetermined. CDR1 and CDR2 from the germline V gene are MGHRA and YSYEKL. V was pared by 0 bases and J by 7 bases, with 15 bases between. CDR3 length: 15 residues. In nucleotides, the CDR3 is TGCGCCAGCAGCCAAGATCGGACCGGGCCGTTTGAAGCTTTCTTT. Encoded protein: CASSQDRTGPFEAFF.

This clonotype has ten or more counts. The chain joins TRBV20-1 to TRBJ2-7, with 7 bases that match TRBD2. Germline lookup yields CDR1 DFQATT and CDR2 SNEGSKA (reference sequence). J lost 2 bases, V lost 6 bases, and 7 bases had no gene match. The CDR3 runs 13 residues. In DNA, the CDR3 is TGCAGTGCCACAGTAAGCGGGACCTACGAGCAGTACTTC. Encoded protein: CSATVSGTYEQYF.

This clonotype was counted a few times. The chain has TRBV29-1 and TRBJ1-2; 8 positions agree with TRBD1. CDR3 length: 12 residues. J lost 4 bases, V lost 5 bases, and 3 bases had no gene match. Germline V gives CDR1 SQVTM, CDR2 ANQGSEA. The CDR3 DNA reads TGCAGCGTTCAGGGGGCGATCTATGGCTACACCTTC. Its translation: CSVQGAIYGYTF.

This clonotype has a handful of counts. The rearrangement joins TRBV10-3 to TRBJ2-2; TRBD1 might be the D (6 bases). The CDR3 sequence is 15 residues long. CDR1 ENHRY and CDR2 SYGVKD come from the germline V gene. Trimming took 0 bases from V and 4 from J, leaving 9 bases between them. DNA for the CDR3: TGTGCCATCAGTGAGTCGAGAGGGGGCACCGGGGAGCTGTTTTTT. Protein product: CAISESRGGTGELFF.

The chain combines TRBV15 with TRBJ2-3; D call uncertain. The CDR3 is 14 amino acids. The ends were cut back, 4 bases at V and 1 base at J, with 9 bases in the middle. Germline-derived CDR1 and CDR2 are LNHNV and YYDKDF (reference sequence). The CDR3 nucleotides are TGTGCCACCAGCAAAAACTTAGGCACAGATACGCAGTATTTT. This codes for CATSKNLGTDTQYF.

In this sample, this clonotype turned up many times. The rearrangement links TRBV6-1 to TRBJ1-1; D remains unclear. The V gene lost 2 bases and the J gene lost 8 bases, with 12 bases spanning the gap. This CDR3 is built from 13 residues. Germline V gene lookup returns CDR1 MNHNS and CDR2 SASEGT. CDR3 DNA sequence: TGTGCCAGCAGTGAAAGGTCGGGCAGGGAAGCTTTCTTT. Protein sequence: CASSERSGREAFF.

This clonotype was recorded many times. The gene calls are TRBV3-1 and TRBJ2-2; D perhaps matches TRBD1 (6 bases). The CDR3 is made up of 17 amino acids. Trimming shortened V by 1 base and J by 1 base, and 13 bases separated the two germline ends. Germline V CDR1 and CDR2: LGHDT, YNNKEL (reference sequence). CDR3 residues: CASSQVTGQRNTGELFF. CDR3 nucleotide sequence: TGTGCCAGCAGCCAAGTAACGGGACAAAGGAACACCGGGGAGCTGTTTTTT.

V is TRBV27 and J is TRBJ2-7; the D gene is possibly TRBD2 (7 bases). The CDR3 is 16 amino acids. Looked up from germline, CDR1 is MNHEY and CDR2 is SMNVEV (reference sequence). Trimming stripped 6 bases from V and 0 bases from J, with 18 bases between. In DNA, the CDR3 is TGTGCCAGCAGGGTGCGGGGGAGAGGGGGCTCCTACGAGCAGTACTTC. It yields the protein CASRVRGRGGSYEQYF.

This clonotype was counted a few times. The CDR3 DNA follows: TGTGCCAGCAGTCCCCAACTCGGGACTAGCGGGGGCCCGCCCTACGAGCAGTACTTC. Translated: CASSPQLGTSGGPPYEQYF. The chain recombines TRBV2 with TRBJ2-7; 14 bases fit TRBD2. The length of the CDR3 is 19 residues. Germline V gene data show CDR1 as SNHLY and CDR2 as FYNNEI. The V segment lost 5 bases and the J segment 2 bases; nucleotides outside the gene matches: 14. The entire variable domain, with the rest obtained from reference TRBV2 and TRBJ2-7, is as follows: EPEVTQTPSHQVTQMGQEVILRCVPISNHLYFYWYRQILGQKVEFLVSFYNNEISEKSEIFDDQFSVERPDGSNFTLKIRSTKLEDSAMYFCASSPQLGTSGGPPYEQYFGPGTRLTVT.

The sample holds a few counts of this clonotype. J is TRBJ2-7 and V is TRBV3-1; 7 bases align to TRBD2. CDR1 and CDR2 (germline): LGHDT, YNNKEL (reference sequence). J gave up 3 bases and V 4 bases, and 12 bases lay outside the gene matches. The CDR3 is 16 residues long. The DNA of the CDR3 is TGTGCCAGCAGCCTTACGGACTCTCCGGGGGGCTACGAGCAGTACTTC. It yields the protein CASSLTDSPGGYEQYF.

In its sample, this clonotype was seen many times. The rearrangement joins TRBV20-1 to TRBJ2-3; D possibly corresponds to TRBD2 (6 bases). The CDR3 extends over 16 amino acids. With 6 bases removed from V and 2 bases from J, the gap between germline ends came to 21 bases. Germline V gene lookup returns CDR1 DFQATT and CDR2 SNEGSKA (reference sequence). CDR3 residues: CSATRLLGGDTDTQYF. CDR3 in DNA: TGCAGTGCAACCCGGCTACTCGGCGGGGACACAGATACGCAGTATTTT.

This clonotype was seen only a few times. The J gene is TRBJ2-2, the V gene TRBV5-6, with D perhaps TRBD2 (6 bases). The V end lost 1 base, the J end lost 8 bases, and 12 bases lay between the germline ends. Germline CDR1 is SGHDT and CDR2 is YYEEEE. This CDR3 region has 14 residues. CDR3 region: CASSLSGVSGELFF. CDR3 bases: TGTGCCAGCAGCTTGTCGGGGGTTTCAGGGGAGCTGTTTTTT.

There are a few counts of this clonotype. The chain has TRBV3-1 and TRBJ2-5, with D unclear. Germline V gives CDR1 LGHDT, CDR2 YNNKEL (reference sequence). V was pared by 2 bases and J by 5 bases, with 9 bases between. This CDR3 region has 13 residues. In nucleotides, the CDR3 is TGTGCCAGCAGCCAAAGCTTGGAGGAGACCCAGTACTTC. It translates to CASSQSLEETQYF.

This clonotype has a handful of counts. The gene calls are TRBV28 and TRBJ2-7, with 10 nucleotides matching TRBD1. With 8 bases clipped from V and 8 bases from J, the junction kept 6 bases outside the gene matches. The germline CDR1 and CDR2 sequences are MDHEN and SYDVKM. The CDR3 spans 12 residues. The CDR3, as DNA: TGTGCCAGCGGGGACAGGGGAAGCAAGCAGTACTTC. Amino acids: CASGDRGSKQYF.

This clonotype has a handful of counts. The CDR3 does not end in the conserved phenylalanine or tryptophan, so this is likely a read error. No DNA is shown, since the ends of the CDR3 on it are uncertain; the CDR3 is the one TCRdb lists. The chain uses TRBV21-1 and TRBJ2-3; the table's D gene call, TRBD1, was not cross checked with the DNA. TRBV21-1 is an annotated pseudogene. The CDR3 is 10 residues long, counting both termini. CDR3 in amino acids: CKGGQGESQE.

At least ten counts were recorded for this clonotype. V is TRBV12-3 or TRBV12-4 and J is TRBJ2-3, with D possibly being TRBD2 (5 bases). V lost 5 bases to trimming and J lost 6 bases, with 12 bases between them. This CDR3 has 13 amino acids. The CDR3 is CASSPHRGDTQYF. For the CDR3, the DNA is TGTGCCAGCAGTCCGCACCGGGGTGATACGCAGTATTTT.

This clonotype was seen more than once but under ten times. The chain joins TRBV12-3 or TRBV12-4 to TRBJ2-4; 7 bases line up with TRBD1. The CDR3 consists of 13 residues. V was clipped by 8 bases and J by 9 bases; unmatched bases: 10. This chain's CDR3 is CASFLRQGGIQYF. The CDR3 DNA is TGTGCCAGCTTCTTAAGACAGGGCGGCATTCAGTACTTC.

This clonotype was counted ten times or more. The gene calls are TRBV29-1 and TRBJ2-1; D is tentatively TRBD1 or TRBD2 (6 bases each). V gave up 7 bases and J gave up 7 bases, with 20 bases separating them. The V gene's germline CDR1 is SQVTM and CDR2 ANQGSEA. The CDR3 contains 14 residues. The CDR3 spells CSAGIPGAGNEQFF. The CDR3 region has the DNA TGCAGCGCTGGGATCCCGGGGGCCGGGAATGAGCAGTTCTTC.

This clonotype has at least ten counts. The chain joins TRBV12-3 or TRBV12-4 to TRBJ1-1, with 9 bases aligning to TRBD1. This CDR3 has 15 amino acids. V gave up 7 bases and J gave up 1 base; unmatched junction bases: 7. This chain's CDR3 is CASTATGGANTEAFF. The CDR3 DNA sequence: TGTGCCAGCACCGCCACAGGGGGCGCGAACACTGAAGCTTTCTTT.

This clonotype showed up just a few times. The V gene is TRBV24-1, the J gene TRBJ1-4; maybe TRBD1 (6 bases). CDR1 and CDR2 (germline): KGHDR, SFDVKD. CDR3 length: 15 amino acids. V lost 3 bases and J lost 4, with 11 bases in between. The CDR3 is CATSDPTGHNEKLFF. CDR3 bases: TGTGCCACCAGTGATCCGACAGGACATAATGAAAAACTGTTTTTT.